This TCR beta chain is drawn from a study of blood T cell repertoires in COVID-19. Study information: The samples span acute and convalescent COVID-19 from the United States, Italy and Spain.

Original data processing: The authors estimated nucleated cell counts from reference gene primer amplification. Sequencing used immunoSEQ multiplex PCR; TCRdb keeps in-frame clones, though not all of them. The DNA was the basis for D and trimming; V, J and clone size are from that table. The data contain about 350,000 clones, roughly 87% of them singletons. The study recruited people aged roughly 18 to 100 years across approximately 24 US areas. Clinical histories supplied by participants themselves formed the basis of cohort assignment. The V gene's germline CDR1 is SQVTM and CDR2 ANQGSEA. After removal of 1 base from V and 9 bases from J, the junction contained 15 bases not matched to a gene. This CDR3 has 16 residues. A few counts support this clone.

The chain is built from TRBV29-1 and TRBJ2-1; 7 bases line up with TRBD2. The receptor was isolated from a woman aged 25 to 39 who had recovered from COVID-19. The specimen was PBMCs or T cells enriched from blood (not recorded which). CDR3: CSVEGGGQGGWFEQFF. The CDR3 DNA follows: TGCAGCGTTGAAGGGGGAGGGCAGGGTGGTTGGTTTGAGCAGTTCTTC.